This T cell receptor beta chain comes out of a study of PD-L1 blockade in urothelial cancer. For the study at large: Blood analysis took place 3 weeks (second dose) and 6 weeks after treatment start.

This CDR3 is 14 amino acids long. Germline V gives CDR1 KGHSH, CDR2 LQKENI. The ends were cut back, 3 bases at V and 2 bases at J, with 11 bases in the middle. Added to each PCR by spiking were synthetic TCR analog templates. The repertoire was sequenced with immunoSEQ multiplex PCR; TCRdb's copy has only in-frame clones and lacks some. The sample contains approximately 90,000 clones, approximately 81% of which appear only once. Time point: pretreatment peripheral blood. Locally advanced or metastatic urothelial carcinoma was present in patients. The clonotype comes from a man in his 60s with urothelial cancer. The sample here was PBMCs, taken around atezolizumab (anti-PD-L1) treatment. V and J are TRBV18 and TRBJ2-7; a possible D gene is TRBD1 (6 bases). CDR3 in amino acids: CASSPQQGPYEQYF. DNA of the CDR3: TGTGCCAGCTCACCTCAACAGGGACCCTACGAGCAGTACTTC.